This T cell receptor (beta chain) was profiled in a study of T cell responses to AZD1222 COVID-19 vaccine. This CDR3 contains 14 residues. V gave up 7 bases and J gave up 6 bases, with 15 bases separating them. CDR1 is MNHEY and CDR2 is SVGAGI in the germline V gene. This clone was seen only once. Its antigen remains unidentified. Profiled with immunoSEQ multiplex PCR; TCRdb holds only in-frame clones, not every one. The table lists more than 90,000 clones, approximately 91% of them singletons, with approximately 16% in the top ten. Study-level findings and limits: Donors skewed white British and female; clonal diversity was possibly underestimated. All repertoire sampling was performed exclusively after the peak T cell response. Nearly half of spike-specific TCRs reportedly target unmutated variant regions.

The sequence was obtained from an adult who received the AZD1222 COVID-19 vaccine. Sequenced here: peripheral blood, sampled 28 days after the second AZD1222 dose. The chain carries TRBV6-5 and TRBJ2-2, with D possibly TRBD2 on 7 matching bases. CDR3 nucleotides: TGTGCCAGCACCGGGGGGCGTTTTTCCGGGGAGCTGTTTTTT. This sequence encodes CASTGGRFSGELFF.